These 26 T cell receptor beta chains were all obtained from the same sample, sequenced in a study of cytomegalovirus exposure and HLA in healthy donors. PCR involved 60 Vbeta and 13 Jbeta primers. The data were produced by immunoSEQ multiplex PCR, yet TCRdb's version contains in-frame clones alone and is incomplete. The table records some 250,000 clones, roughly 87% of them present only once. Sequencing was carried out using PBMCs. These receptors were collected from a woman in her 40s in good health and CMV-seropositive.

DNA of the CDR3: TGTGCCATCAGTGACTCCCGGGACAGGGCTGGATATGGCTACACCTTC. Protein product: CAISDSRDRAGYGYTF. The rearrangement uses TRBV10-3 and TRBJ1-2; TRBD1 agrees at 9 bases. V shed 3 bases and J 5 bases; nucleotides not matched to a gene: 10. This CDR3 is built from 16 residues. The germline V gene encodes CDR1 ENHRY and CDR2 SYGVKD.

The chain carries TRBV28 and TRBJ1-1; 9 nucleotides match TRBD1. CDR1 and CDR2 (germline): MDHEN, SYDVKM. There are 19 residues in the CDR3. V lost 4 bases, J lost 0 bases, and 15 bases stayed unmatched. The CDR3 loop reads CASSSRQGVLRGMNTEAFF. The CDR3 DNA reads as TGTGCCAGCAGTTCGAGACAGGGGGTTTTAAGGGGAATGAACACTGAAGCTTTCTTT.

CDR3 sequence: CASSYERGTYNEQFF. Here the CDR3 DNA reads TGTGCCAGCAGTTACGAGAGGGGGACCTACAATGAGCAGTTCTTC. The V and J genes are TRBV6-6 and TRBJ2-1; the D gene is possibly TRBD1 (6 bases). CDR3 length: 15 amino acids. Germline V CDR1 and CDR2: MNHNY, SVGAGI (reference sequence). V lost 2 bases and J lost 2, with 10 bases in between.

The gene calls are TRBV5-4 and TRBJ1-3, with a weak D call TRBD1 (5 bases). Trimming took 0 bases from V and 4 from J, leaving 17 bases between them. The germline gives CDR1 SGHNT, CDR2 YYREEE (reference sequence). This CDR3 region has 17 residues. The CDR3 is CASSLDPQGARGNTIYF. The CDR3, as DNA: TGTGCCAGCAGCTTGGATCCTCAGGGTGCGCGGGGAAACACCATATATTTT.

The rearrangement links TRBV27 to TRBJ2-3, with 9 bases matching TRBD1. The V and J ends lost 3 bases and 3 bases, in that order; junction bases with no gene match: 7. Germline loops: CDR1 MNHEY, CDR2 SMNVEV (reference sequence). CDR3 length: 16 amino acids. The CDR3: CASSFPGQGITDTQYF. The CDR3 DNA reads TGTGCCAGCAGTTTCCCCGGACAGGGGATTACAGATACGCAGTATTTT.

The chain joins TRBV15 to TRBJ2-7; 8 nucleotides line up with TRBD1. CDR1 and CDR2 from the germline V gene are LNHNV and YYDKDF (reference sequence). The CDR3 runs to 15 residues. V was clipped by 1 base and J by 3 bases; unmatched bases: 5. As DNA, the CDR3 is TGTGCCACCAGCAGAGCCACCGGGACAGGCTACGAGCAGTACTTC. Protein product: CATSRATGTGYEQYF.

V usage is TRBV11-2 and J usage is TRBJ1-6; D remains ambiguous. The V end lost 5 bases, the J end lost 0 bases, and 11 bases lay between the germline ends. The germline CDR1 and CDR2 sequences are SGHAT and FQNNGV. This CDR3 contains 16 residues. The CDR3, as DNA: TGTGCCAGCAGCCTTATTAAGAGCTCCTATAATTCACCCCTCCACTTT. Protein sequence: CASSLIKSSYNSPLHF.

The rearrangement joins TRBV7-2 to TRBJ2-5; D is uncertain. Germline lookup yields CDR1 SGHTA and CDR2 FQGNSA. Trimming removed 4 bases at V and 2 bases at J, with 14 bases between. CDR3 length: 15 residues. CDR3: CASSYPGTSQETQYF. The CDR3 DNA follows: TGTGCCAGCAGCTATCCGGGTACCAGTCAAGAGACCCAGTACTTC.

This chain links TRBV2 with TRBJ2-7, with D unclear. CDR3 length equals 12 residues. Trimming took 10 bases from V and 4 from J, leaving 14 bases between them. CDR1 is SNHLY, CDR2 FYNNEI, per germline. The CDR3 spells CATHRSPYEQYF. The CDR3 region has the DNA TGTGCCACCCACAGATCCCCGTACGAGCAGTACTTC. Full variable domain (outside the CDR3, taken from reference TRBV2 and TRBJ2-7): EPEVTQTPSHQVTQMGQEVILRCVPISNHLYFYWYRQILGQKVEFLVSFYNNEISEKSEIFDDQFSVERPDGSNFTLKIRSTKLEDSAMYFCATHRSPYEQYFGPGTRLTVT.

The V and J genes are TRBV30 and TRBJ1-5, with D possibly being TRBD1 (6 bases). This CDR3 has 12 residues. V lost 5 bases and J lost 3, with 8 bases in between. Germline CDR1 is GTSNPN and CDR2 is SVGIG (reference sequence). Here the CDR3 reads CAWGQFNQPQHF. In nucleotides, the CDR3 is TGTGCCTGGGGACAGTTCAATCAGCCCCAGCATTTT.

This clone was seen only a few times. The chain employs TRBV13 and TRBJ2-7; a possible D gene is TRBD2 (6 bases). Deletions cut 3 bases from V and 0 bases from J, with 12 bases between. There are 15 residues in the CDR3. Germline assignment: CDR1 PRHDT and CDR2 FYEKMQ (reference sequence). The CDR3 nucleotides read TGTGCCAGCAGCTTTTTCGGTAGCGGCTCCTACGAGCAGTACTTC. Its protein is CASSFFGSGSYEQYF.

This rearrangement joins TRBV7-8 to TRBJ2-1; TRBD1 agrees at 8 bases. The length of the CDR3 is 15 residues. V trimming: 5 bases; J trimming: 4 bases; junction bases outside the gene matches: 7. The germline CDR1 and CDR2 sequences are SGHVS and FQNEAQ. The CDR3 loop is CASSVAGTGYNEQFF. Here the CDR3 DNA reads TGTGCCAGCAGCGTCGCCGGGACAGGATACAATGAGCAGTTCTTC.

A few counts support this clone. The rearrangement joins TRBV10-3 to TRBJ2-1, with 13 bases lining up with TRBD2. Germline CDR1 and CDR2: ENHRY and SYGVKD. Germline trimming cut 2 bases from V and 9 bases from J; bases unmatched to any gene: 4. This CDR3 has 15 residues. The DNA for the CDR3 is TGTGCCATCAGTGAGACTAGCGGGGGGGCCGGTGAGCAGTTCTTC. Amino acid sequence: CAISETSGGAGEQFF.

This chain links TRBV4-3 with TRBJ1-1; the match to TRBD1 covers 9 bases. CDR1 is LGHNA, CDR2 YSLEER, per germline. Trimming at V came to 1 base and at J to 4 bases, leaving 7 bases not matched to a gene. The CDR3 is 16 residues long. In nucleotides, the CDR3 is TGCGCCAGCAGCCAAGTATTTTCGACAGGGGGCACTGAAGCTTTCTTT. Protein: CASSQVFSTGGTEAFF.

The CDR3 reads CASSLEGTGNNQPQHF. DNA for the CDR3: TGTGCCAGCAGCCTAGAGGGTACAGGGAACAATCAGCCCCAGCATTTT. The chain employs TRBV7-9 and TRBJ1-5; tentatively, D is TRBD1 (6 bases). Trimming stripped 5 bases from V and 3 bases from J, with 17 bases between. The CDR3 covers 16 residues. Germline CDR1 SEHNR, CDR2 FQNEAQ (reference sequence).

This chain's CDR3 is CASSQLGPGNTEAFF. For the CDR3, the DNA is TGCGCCAGCAGCCAACTAGGTCCTGGGAACACTGAAGCTTTCTTT. V and J are TRBV4-1 and TRBJ1-1; D unresolved. Trimming shortened V by 2 bases and J by 1 base, and 11 bases separated the two germline ends. The CDR3 totals 15 residues. CDR1 is MGHRA and CDR2 is YSYEKL in the germline V gene.

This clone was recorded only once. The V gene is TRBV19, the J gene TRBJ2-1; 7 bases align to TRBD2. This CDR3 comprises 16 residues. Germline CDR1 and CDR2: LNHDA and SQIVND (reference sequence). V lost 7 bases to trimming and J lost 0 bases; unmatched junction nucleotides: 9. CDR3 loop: CASTTAGGSSYNEQFF. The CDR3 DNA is TGTGCCAGTACCACGGCCGGGGGGAGCTCCTACAATGAGCAGTTCTTC.

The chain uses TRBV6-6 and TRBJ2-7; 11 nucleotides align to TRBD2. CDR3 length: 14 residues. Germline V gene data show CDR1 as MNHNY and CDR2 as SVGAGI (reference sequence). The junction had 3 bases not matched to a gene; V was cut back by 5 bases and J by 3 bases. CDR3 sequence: CASSILAGVYEQYF. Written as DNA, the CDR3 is TGTGCCAGCAGTATACTAGCGGGGGTCTACGAGCAGTACTTC.

CDR3 in amino acids: CASSPGTGAEQPQHF. The CDR3 DNA sequence: TGTGCCAGCTCTCCCGGGACAGGGGCAGAACAGCCCCAGCATTTT. The V and J genes are TRBV4-2 and TRBJ1-5, with TRBD1 matching 10 bases. Germline V gene sequence: CDR1 LGHNA, CDR2 YNFKEQ. This CDR3 is 15 amino acids long. Trimming at V came to 8 bases and at J to 7 bases, leaving 11 bases not matched to a gene.

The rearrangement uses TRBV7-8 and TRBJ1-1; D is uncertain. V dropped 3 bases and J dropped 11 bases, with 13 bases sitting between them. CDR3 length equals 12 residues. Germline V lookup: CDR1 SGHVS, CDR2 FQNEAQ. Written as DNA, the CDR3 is TGTGCCAGCAGCTTCTTAACTAGGCGGGCTTTCTTT. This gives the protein CASSFLTRRAFF.

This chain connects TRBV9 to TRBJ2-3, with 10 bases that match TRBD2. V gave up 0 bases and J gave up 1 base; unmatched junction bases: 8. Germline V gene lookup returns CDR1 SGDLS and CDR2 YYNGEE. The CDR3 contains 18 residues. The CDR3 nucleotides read TGTGCCAGCAGCGTAGCTACGGTAGCGGGGGGACGCACAGATACGCAGTATTTT. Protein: CASSVATVAGGRTDTQYF.

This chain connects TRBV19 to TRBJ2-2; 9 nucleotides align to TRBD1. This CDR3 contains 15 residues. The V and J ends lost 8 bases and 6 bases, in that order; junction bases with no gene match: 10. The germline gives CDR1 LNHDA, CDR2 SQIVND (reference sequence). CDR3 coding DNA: TGTGCCAGTGGGGGACAGGGAGGCACACCCGGGGAGCTGTTTTTT. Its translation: CASGGQGGTPGELFF.

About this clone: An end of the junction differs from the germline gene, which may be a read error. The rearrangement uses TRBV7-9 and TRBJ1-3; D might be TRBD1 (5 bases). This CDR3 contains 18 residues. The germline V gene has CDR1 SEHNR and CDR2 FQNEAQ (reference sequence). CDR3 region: CSSSSLLGGSSSGNTIYF. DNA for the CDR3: TGTTCCAGCAGCTCACTCCTCGGGGGGTCCTCCTCTGGAAACACCATATATTTT.

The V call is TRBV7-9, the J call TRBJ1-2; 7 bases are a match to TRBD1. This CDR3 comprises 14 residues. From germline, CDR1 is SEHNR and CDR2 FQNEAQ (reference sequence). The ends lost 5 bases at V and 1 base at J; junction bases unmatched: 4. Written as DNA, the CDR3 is TGTGCCAGCAGCCGGGACAGAATTAACTATGGCTACACCTTC. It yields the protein CASSRDRINYGYTF.

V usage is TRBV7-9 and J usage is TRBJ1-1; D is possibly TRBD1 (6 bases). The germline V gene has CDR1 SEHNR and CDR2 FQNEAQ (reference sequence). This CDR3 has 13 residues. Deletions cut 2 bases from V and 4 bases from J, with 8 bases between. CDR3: CASSLKGGTEAFF. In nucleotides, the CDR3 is TGTGCCAGCAGCTTAAAAGGGGGCACTGAAGCTTTCTTT. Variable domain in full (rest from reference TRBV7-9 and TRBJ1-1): DTGVSQNPRHKITKRGQNVTFRCDPISEHNRLYWYRQTLGQGPEFLTYFQNEAQLEKSRLLSDRFSAERPKGSFSTLEIQRTEQGDSAMYLCASSLKGGTEAFFGQGTRLTVV.

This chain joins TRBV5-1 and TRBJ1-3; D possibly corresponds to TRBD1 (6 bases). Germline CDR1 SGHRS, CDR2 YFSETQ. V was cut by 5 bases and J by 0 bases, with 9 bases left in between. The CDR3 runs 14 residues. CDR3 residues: CASRDSFSGNTIYF. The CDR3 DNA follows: TGCGCCAGCAGGGACAGTTTCTCTGGAAACACCATATATTTT. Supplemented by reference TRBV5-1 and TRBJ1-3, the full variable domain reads KAGVTQTPRYLIKTRGQQVTLSCSPISGHRSVSWYQQTPGQGLQFLFEYFSETQRNKGNFPGRFSGRQFSNSRSEMNVSTLELGDSALYLCASRDSFSGNTIYFGEGSWLTVV.